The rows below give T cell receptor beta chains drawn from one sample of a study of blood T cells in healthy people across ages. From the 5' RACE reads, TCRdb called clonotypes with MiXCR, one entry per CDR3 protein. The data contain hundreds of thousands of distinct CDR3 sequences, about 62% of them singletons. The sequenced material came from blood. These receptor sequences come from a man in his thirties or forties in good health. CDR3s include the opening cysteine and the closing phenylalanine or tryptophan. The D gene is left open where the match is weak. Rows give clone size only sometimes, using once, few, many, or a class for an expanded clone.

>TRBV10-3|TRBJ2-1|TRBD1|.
CAISPGQGSYNEQFF
TGTGCCATCAGCCCAGGACAGGGGAGTTACAATGAGCAGTTCTTC
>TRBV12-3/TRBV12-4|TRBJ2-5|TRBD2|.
CASRMTSGRRETQYF
TGTGCCAGCAGGATGACTAGCGGGAGAAGAGAGACCCAGTACTTC
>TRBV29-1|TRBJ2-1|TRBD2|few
CSPRVAGVLFSYNEQFF
TGCAGCCCTCGGGTAGCGGGGGTTTTGTTCTCCTACAATGAGCAGTTCTTC
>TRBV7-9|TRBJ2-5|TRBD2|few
CASSPGVGSGIYEQYF
TGTGCCAGCAGCCCGGGGGTGGGGAGCGGGATCTATGAGCAGTACTTC
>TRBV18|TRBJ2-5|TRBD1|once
CASSPPDRAETQYF
TGTGCCAGCTCACCACCGGACAGGGCAGAGACCCAGTACTTC
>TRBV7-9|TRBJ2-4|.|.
CASSVSLKNIQYF
TGTGCCAGCAGCGTAAGCCTAAAAAACATTCAGTACTTC
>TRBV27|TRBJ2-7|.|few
CASSYGPGYEQYF
TGTGCCAGCAGTTACGGTCCGGGCTACGAGCAGTACTTC
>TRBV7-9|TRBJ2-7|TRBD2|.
CASSLVPSGGELVSEQYF
TGTGCCAGCAGTCTGGTGCCTAGCGGAGGGGAATTAGTTAGCGAGCAGTACTTC
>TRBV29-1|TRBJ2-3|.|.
CSVTTERDTQYF
TGCAGCGTTACAACGGAGAGGGATACGCAGTATTTT
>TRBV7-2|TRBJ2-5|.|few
CASSLQRSQETQYF
TGTGCCAGCAGCTTGCAGCGGTCCCAAGAGACCCAGTACTTC
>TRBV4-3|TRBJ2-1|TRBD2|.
CASSQERGLAPNEQFF
TGCGCCAGCAGCCAAGAGAGGGGACTAGCTCCCAATGAGCAGTTCTTC
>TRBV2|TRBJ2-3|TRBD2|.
CASSDQRGGGDTQYF
TGTGCCAGCAGTGATCAGCGGGGGGGTGGAGATACGCAGTATTTT
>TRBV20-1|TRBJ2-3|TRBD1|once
CSASDSYRDRDTDTQYF
TGCAGTGCTAGTGACTCATACCGGGACAGGGACACAGATACGCAGTATTTT
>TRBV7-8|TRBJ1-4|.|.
CASSPQGATNEKLFF
TGTGCCAGCAGCCCGCAGGGTGCAACTAATGAAAAACTGTTTTTT
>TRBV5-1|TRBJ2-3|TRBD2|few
CASSFGRDTDTQYF
TGCGCCAGCAGCTTCGGGAGGGACACAGATACGCAGTATTTT
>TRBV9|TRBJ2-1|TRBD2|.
CASSVSGSNEQFF
TGTGCCAGCAGCGTGAGCGGGAGTAATGAGCAGTTCTTC
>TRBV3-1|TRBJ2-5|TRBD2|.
CASRPGGFKQETQYF
TGTGCCAGCAGACCGGGGGGATTTAAACAAGAGACCCAGTACTTC
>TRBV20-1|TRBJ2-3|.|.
CSARRGAEDTDTQYF
TGCAGTGCTAGAAGGGGGGCGGAGGACACAGATACGCAGTATTTT
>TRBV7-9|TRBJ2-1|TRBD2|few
CASSFAPRLAGVRNEQFF
TGTGCCAGCAGCTTCGCTCCCAGACTAGCGGGAGTACGGAATGAGCAGTTCTTC
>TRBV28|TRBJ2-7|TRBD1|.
CASSEGTAYEQYF
TGTGCCAGCAGTGAGGGGACAGCCTACGAGCAGTACTTC
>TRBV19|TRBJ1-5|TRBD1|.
CASSDGTGSPDQPQHF
TGTGCCAGTAGTGATGGGACAGGCTCCCCCGATCAGCCCCAGCATTTT
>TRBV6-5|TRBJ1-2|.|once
CASSDRHREYGYTF
TGTGCCAGCAGTGACCGTCACAGGGAATACGGCTACACCTTC